This TCR beta chain was recorded in a study of T-cell memory formation after mild COVID-19. Trimming stripped 0 bases from V and 10 bases from J, with 11 bases between. The CDR3 spans 14 residues. CDR1 is SGHDT, CDR2 YYEEEE, per germline. This clonotype was counted between two and nine times. Each CDR3 protein gets one entry after TCRdb re-called the 5' RACE reads with MiXCR. Of 350,000 to 500,000 distinct CDR3 sequences in the sample, more than 15% were seen once. The J gene is TRBJ1-6, the V gene TRBV5-6; TRBD1 is a possible D gene (5 bases). This sequence was found in a young man who had mild COVID-19 (a few samples of this study predate the infection). Cell type and time point are not known. Sequencing was carried out using PBMCs or a T cell subset sorted from them (not recorded which). The CDR3 nucleotides are TGTGCCAGCAGCTTGGCCGTCGGGGACTCACCCCTCCACTTT. This translates into CASSLAVGDSPLHF.